The text below deals with one T cell receptor (beta chain). The antigen remains unidentified. These data come from a study of regulatory T cells in long-lasting Graves disease. Study findings and constraints: Persistent-disease Graves' patients showed less TCR diversity than new cases.

In germline, CDR1 is SNHLY, CDR2 FYNNEI. The trim removed 7 bases at V and 6 bases at J, leaving 11 bases unmatched. The CDR3 consists of 15 residues. Construction of the TCR beta libraries employed iRepertoire HTBI primers in conjunction with Arm-PCR of CDR3 regions. MiXCR was run by TCRdb on the multiplex PCR reads, yielding one entry per CDR3 protein. The sample contains roughly 530,000 distinct CDR3 sequences, 15% to 20% of which appear only once. The time point here: newly diagnosed GD, antithyroid drugs for less than 3 months. From RNA extracted from PBMCs, the TCR library was made. The sample was also reused in another study, on T cells in Graves' hyperthyroidism and ophthalmopathy. Turning to that study: The patients, who ranged from 18 to 65 in age, presented with newly diagnosed hyperthyroidism lasting under 2 months.

The chain is built from TRBV2 and TRBJ2-3, with 9 bases fitting TRBD2. The sequence was obtained from a woman aged 40-65 years with Graves disease. The sequencing here drew on peripheral blood mononuclear cells (PBMCs), taken at new diagnosis, from a patient treated with antithyroid drugs. CDR3 protein: CASIRLGGGGDTQYF. For the CDR3, the DNA is TGTGCCAGCATTCGACTGGGCGGGGGGGGCGATACGCAGTATTTT.